A single T cell receptor (beta chain) is shown here with its context. This specimen belongs to a study of blood T cell repertoires in COVID-19. Turning to the study itself: COVID-19 samples, acute and convalescent, were from the United States, Italy and Spain. PBMCs, B-cell-depleted T cells, or T cells were the source of the cDNA or gDNA that made up the material.

How the authors handled the data: Reference gene primers were amplified, and this amplification served to estimate nucleated cell counts. Sequencing was performed with immunoSEQ multiplex PCR; in TCRdb, only in-frame clones are kept and a portion is missing. Clonal size and the V and J genes are those of that table, whereas D and trimming came from the DNA. Here the sample spans 70,000 to 95,000 clones, 89% being singletons. There are 16 residues in the CDR3. With 4 bases clipped from V and 5 bases from J, the junction kept 10 bases outside the gene matches. The V gene's germline CDR1 is SGHAT and CDR2 FQNNGV.

The V gene is TRBV11-2, the J gene TRBJ2-7; 11 bases fit TRBD2. This clonotype originated in a man aged 50 to 60 with acute or convalescent COVID-19. Specimen: peripheral blood. Here the CDR3 reads CASSSIVAGGIHEQYF. The CDR3 DNA reads as TGTGCCAGCAGCTCGATAGTAGCGGGAGGGATCCACGAGCAGTACTTC.